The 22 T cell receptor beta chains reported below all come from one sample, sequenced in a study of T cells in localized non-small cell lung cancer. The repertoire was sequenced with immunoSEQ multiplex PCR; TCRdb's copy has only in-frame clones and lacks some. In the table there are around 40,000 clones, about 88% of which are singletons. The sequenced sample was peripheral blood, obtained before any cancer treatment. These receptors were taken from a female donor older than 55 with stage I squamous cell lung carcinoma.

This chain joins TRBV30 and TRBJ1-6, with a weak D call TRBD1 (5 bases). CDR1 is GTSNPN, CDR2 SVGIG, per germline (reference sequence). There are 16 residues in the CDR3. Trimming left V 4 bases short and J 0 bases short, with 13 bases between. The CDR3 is CAWTRDGSSYNSPLHF. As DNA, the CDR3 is TGTGCCTGGACCAGGGACGGGAGCTCCTATAATTCACCCCTCCACTTT.

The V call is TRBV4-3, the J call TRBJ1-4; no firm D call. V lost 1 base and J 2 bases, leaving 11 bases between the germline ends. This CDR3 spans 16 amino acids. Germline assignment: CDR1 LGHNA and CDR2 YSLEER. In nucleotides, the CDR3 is TGCGCCAGCAGCCAAGGTGTGCCCCGGACTAATGAAAAACTGTTTTTT. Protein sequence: CASSQGVPRTNEKLFF.

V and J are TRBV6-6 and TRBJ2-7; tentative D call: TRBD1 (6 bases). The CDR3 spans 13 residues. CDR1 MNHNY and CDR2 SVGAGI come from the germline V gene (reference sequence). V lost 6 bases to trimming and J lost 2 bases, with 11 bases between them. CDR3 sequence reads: CASRIQGTYEQYF. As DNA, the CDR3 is TGTGCCAGCAGGATACAGGGTACCTACGAGCAGTACTTC.

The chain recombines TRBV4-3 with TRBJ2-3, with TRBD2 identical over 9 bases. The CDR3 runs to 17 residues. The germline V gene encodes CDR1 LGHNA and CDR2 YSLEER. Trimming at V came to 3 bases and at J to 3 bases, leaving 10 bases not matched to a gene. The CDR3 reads CASSHALAGSLTDTQYF. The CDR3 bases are TGCGCCAGCAGCCACGCCCTAGCGGGATCTTTGACAGATACGCAGTATTTT.

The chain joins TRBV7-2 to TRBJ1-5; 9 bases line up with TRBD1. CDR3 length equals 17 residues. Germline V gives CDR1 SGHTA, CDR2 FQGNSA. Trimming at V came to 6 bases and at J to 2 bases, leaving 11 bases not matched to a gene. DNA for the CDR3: TGTGCCAGCAGTTTACAGGGGGCAGGGTACGGCAATCAGCCCCAGCATTTT. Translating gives CASSLQGAGYGNQPQHF.

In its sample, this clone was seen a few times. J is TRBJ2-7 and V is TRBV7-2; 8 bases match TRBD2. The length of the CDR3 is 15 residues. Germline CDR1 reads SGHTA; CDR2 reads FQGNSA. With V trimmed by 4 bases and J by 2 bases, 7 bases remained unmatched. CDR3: CASSSRTGGTYEQYF. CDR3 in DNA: TGTGCCAGCAGCTCTCGCACGGGAGGGACCTACGAGCAGTACTTC.

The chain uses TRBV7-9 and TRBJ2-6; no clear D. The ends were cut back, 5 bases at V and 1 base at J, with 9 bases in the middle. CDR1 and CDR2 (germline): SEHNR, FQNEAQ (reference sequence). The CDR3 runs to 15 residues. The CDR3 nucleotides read TGTGCCAGCAGCCTACAGTCTTCTGGGGCCAACGTCCTGACTTTC. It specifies CASSLQSSGANVLTF. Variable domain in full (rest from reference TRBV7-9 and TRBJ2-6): DTGVSQNPRHKITKRGQNVTFRCDPISEHNRLYWYRQTLGQGPEFLTYFQNEAQLEKSRLLSDRFSAERPKGSFSTLEIQRTEQGDSAMYLCASSLQSSGANVLTFGAGSRLTVL.

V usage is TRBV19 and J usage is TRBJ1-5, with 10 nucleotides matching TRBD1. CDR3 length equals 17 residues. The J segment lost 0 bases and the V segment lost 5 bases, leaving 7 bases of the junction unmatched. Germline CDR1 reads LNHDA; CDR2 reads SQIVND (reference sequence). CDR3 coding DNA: TGTGCCAGTAGTTCCGGGACAGGGGTTTATAGCAATCAGCCCCAGCATTTT. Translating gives CASSSGTGVYSNQPQHF.

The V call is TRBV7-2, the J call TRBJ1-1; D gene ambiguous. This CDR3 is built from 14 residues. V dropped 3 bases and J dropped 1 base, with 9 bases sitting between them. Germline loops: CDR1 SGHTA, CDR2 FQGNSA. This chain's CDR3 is CASSLANANTEAFF. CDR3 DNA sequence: TGTGCCAGCAGCTTGGCTAACGCGAACACTGAAGCTTTCTTT.

The CDR3 region has the DNA TGTGCCAGTACCCCGGACAGGAGAGAGACCCAGTACTTC. This sequence encodes CASTPDRRETQYF. This chain uses TRBV19 with TRBJ2-5; TRBD1 matches 7 bases. The germline CDR1 and CDR2 sequences are LNHDA and SQIVND (reference sequence). CDR3 length equals 13 residues. V lost 7 bases and J lost 4; bases outside the gene matches: 6.

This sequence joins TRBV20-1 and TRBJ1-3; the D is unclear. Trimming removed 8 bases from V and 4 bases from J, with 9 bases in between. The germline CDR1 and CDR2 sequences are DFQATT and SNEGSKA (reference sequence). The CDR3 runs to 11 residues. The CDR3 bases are TGCAGTCCCCTACAGGGAAACACCATATATTTT. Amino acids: CSPLQGNTIYF.

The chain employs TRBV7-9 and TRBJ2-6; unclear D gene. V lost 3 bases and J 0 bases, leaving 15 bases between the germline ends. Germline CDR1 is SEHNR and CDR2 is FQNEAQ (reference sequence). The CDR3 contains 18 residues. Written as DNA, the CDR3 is TGTGCCAGCAGCTTGAGTACCACAAGGTACTCTGGGGCCAACGTCCTGACTTTC. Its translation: CASSLSTTRYSGANVLTF.

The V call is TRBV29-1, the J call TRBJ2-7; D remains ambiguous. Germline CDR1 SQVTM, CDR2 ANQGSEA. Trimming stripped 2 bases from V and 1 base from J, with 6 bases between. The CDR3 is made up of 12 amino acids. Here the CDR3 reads CSVESQSYEQYF. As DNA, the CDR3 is TGCAGCGTTGAAAGCCAGTCCTACGAGCAGTACTTC.

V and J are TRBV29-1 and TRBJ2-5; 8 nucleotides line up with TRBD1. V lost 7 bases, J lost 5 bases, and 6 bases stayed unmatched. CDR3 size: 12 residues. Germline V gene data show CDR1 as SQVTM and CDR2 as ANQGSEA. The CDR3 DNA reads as TGCAGCGCCAGACAGGGGACGGAGACCCAGTACTTC. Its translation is CSARQGTETQYF.

The chain's CDR3 is CASSPQETQYF. For the CDR3, the DNA is TGCGCCAGCAGCCCCCAAGAGACCCAGTACTTC. The chain has TRBV5-1 and TRBJ2-5; D unclear. V was cut by 4 bases and J by 1 base, with 2 bases left in between. This CDR3 comprises 11 residues. CDR1 is SGHRS, CDR2 YFSETQ, per germline.

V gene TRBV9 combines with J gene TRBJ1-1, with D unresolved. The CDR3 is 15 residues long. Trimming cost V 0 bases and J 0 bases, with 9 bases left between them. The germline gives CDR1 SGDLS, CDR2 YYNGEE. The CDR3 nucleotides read TGTGCCAGCAGCGTAGACGCCGTCATGAACACTGAAGCTTTCTTT. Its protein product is CASSVDAVMNTEAFF.

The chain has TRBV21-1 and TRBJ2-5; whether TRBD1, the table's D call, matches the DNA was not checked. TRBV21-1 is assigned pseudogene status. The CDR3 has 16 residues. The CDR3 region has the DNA TGTGCCAGCAGCAAAGAGAGGCGGGGACAGCAAAAGACCCAGTACTTC. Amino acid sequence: CASSKERRGQQKTQYF.

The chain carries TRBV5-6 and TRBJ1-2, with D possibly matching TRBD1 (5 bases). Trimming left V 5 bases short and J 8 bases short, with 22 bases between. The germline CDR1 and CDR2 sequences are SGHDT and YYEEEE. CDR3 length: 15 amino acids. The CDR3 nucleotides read TGTGCCAGCAGGTATACCGGGACCACCGGGAGGGGCTACACCTTC. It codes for CASRYTGTTGRGYTF. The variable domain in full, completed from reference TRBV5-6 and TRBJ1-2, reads DAGVTQSPTHLIKTRGQQVTLRCSPKSGHDTVSWYQQALGQGPQFIFQYYEEEERQRGNFPDRFSGHQFPNYSSELNVNALLLGDSALYLCASRYTGTTGRGYTFGSGTRLTVV.

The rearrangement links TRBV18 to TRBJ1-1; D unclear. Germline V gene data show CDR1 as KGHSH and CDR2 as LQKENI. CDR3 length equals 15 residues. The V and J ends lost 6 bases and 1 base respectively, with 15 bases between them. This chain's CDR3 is CASSPTPLQNTEAFF. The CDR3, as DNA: TGTGCCAGCTCTCCTACCCCACTGCAGAACACTGAAGCTTTCTTT. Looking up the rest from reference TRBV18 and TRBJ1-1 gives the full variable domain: NAGVMQNPRHLVRRRGQEARLRCSPMKGHSHVYWYRQLPEEGLKFMVYLQKENIIDESGMPKERFSAEFPKEGPSILRIQQVVRGDSAAYFCASSPTPLQNTEAFFGQGTRLTVV.

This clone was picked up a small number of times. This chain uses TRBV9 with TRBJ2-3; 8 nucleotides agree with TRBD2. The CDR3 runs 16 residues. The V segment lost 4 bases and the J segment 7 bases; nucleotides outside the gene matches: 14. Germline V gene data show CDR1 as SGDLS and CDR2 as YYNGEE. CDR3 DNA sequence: TGTGCCAGCAGCCCCCCTCGGTGGGAGCGGGGGTATACGCAGTATTTT. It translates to CASSPPRWERGYTQYF. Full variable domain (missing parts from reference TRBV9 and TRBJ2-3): DSGVTQTPKHLITATGQRVTLRCSPRSGDLSVYWYQQSLDQGLQFLIQYYNGEERAKGNILERFSAQQFPDLHSELNLSSLELGDSALYFCASSPPRWERGYTQYFGPGTRLTVL.

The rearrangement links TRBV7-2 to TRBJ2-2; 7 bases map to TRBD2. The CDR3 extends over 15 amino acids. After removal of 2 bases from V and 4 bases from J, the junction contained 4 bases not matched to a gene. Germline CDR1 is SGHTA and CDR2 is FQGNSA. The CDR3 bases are TGTGCCAGCAGCTTAACACTAGCGAGCACCGGGGAGCTGTTTTTT. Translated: CASSLTLASTGELFF.

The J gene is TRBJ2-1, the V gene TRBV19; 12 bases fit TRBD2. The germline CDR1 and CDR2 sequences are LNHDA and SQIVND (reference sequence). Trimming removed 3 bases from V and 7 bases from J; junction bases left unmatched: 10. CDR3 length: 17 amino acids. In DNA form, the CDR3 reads TGTGCCAGTAGTATCGCTCTTCAAACTAGCGGGAGGAATGAGCAGTTCTTC. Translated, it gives CASSIALQTSGRNEQFF.